This TCR beta chain was identified during a study of brain T cells in children with intractable seizures. Sequencing used immunoSEQ multiplex PCR; TCRdb keeps in-frame clones, though not all of them. Of about 340,000 clones in the sample, nearly 95% were seen once. On this clone itself: Its matching antigen is unknown.

Study-level points and caveats: Pre- and post-surgery blood differed in depth, so pre-surgery absences may be undersampling.

Time point noted: blood from clinic visit 5 months post-surgery; TSC patient then seizure free. The sequenced cases were selected for having the highest brain T cell transcript signatures. V dropped 1 base and J dropped 2; count of bases not matched to a gene: 16. The CDR3 extends over 19 amino acids. In germline, CDR1 is GTSNPN, CDR2 SVGIG (reference sequence). The chain has TRBV30 and TRBJ1-2; 10 positions agree with TRBD1. This clonotype was sampled from a boy in the first two years of life with tuberous sclerosis and intractable seizures. Sequenced here: peripheral blood, sampled about 5 months after surgery. The CDR3 DNA follows: TGTGCCTGGAGTGGATTACACATTGTCCCGGGACAGGGGAACTATGGCTACACCTTC. This gives the protein CAWSGLHIVPGQGNYGYTF.